This T cell receptor beta chain appears in the sequencing data of a study of blood T cell repertoires in COVID-19. In the source study's methods: Researchers report that nucleated cell counts were estimated from reference gene primer amplification. Sequenced by immunoSEQ multiplex PCR; TCRdb stores in-frame clones only, minus some. The V and J calls and the clone size are those of that table, but D and trimming were determined from the DNA. The sample contains under 200,000 clones, roughly 90% of which appear only once. What was sequenced was peripheral blood. The receptor was isolated from a young man with acute or convalescent COVID-19.

CDR3 in amino acids: CAWNLQGATEAFF. Here the CDR3 DNA reads TGTGCCTGGAATCTACAGGGGGCAACTGAAGCTTTCTTT. The chain recombines TRBV30 with TRBJ1-1; TRBD1 agrees at 9 bases. The CDR3 has 13 amino acids. Germline V lookup: CDR1 GTSNPN, CDR2 SVGIG (reference sequence). J gave up 5 bases and V 4 bases, and 5 bases lay outside the gene matches.